This record looks at one T cell receptor (beta chain) sequence and its context. Its specificity is not known. The table came from immunoSEQ multiplex PCR; TCRdb's copy has only in-frame clones and leaves some out. The table lists 100,000 to 120,000 clones, more than 90% of them singletons, with around 1.3% in the top ten. The sample belongs to a study of siplizumab effects on memory and regulatory T cells. Study-level results: The diversity of naive T cells seemed greater than that of memory cells, and their alloresponse contribution seemed major.

V trimming: 6 bases; J trimming: 11 bases; junction bases outside the gene matches: 7. Germline V lookup: CDR1 DFQATT, CDR2 SNEGSKA (reference sequence). The CDR3 sequence is 11 residues long. V usage is TRBV20-1 and J usage is TRBJ2-5, with TRBD1 matching 9 bases. The origin of this receptor is a human donor in good health. The sample comprised CD4+ T cells sorted from blood. The CDR3 DNA reads TGCAGTGCCAGACAGGGGGATGAGCAGTACTTC. Its protein product is CSARQGDEQYF.